This TCR beta chain stems from a study of cytotoxic CD8 clonotypes in ibrutinib-treated CLL. Study-wide background: The sample average was approximately 280,000 productive templates and approximately 94,000 productive rearrangements. Study results and caveats: On treatment, the uncommon public clonotypes contracted or remained stable.

Roughly 2.2 micrograms of genomic DNA (from cryopreserved PBMCs) were used for TCR beta libraries. Remarks on this clone: The antigen is undetermined.

The germline gives CDR1 MNHNY, CDR2 SVGAGI (reference sequence). Trimming took 5 bases from V and 2 from J; bases not matched to a gene: 4. The CDR3 spans 14 residues. Assay used: immunoSEQ multiplex PCR; TCRdb lists only in-frame clones, some missing. The sample shows about 120,000 clones, 50% to 65% of them seen only once. Here the sequenced sample was PBMCs, taken after 24 months of ibrutinib treatment. The chain is built from TRBV6-6 and TRBJ2-5, with TRBD2 matching 8 bases. This sequence originates from a human donor with chronic lymphocytic leukemia. The CDR3 loop reads CASSPQRGQETQYF. CDR3 DNA: TGTGCCAGCAGTCCTCAGCGGGGGCAAGAGACCCAGTACTTC.